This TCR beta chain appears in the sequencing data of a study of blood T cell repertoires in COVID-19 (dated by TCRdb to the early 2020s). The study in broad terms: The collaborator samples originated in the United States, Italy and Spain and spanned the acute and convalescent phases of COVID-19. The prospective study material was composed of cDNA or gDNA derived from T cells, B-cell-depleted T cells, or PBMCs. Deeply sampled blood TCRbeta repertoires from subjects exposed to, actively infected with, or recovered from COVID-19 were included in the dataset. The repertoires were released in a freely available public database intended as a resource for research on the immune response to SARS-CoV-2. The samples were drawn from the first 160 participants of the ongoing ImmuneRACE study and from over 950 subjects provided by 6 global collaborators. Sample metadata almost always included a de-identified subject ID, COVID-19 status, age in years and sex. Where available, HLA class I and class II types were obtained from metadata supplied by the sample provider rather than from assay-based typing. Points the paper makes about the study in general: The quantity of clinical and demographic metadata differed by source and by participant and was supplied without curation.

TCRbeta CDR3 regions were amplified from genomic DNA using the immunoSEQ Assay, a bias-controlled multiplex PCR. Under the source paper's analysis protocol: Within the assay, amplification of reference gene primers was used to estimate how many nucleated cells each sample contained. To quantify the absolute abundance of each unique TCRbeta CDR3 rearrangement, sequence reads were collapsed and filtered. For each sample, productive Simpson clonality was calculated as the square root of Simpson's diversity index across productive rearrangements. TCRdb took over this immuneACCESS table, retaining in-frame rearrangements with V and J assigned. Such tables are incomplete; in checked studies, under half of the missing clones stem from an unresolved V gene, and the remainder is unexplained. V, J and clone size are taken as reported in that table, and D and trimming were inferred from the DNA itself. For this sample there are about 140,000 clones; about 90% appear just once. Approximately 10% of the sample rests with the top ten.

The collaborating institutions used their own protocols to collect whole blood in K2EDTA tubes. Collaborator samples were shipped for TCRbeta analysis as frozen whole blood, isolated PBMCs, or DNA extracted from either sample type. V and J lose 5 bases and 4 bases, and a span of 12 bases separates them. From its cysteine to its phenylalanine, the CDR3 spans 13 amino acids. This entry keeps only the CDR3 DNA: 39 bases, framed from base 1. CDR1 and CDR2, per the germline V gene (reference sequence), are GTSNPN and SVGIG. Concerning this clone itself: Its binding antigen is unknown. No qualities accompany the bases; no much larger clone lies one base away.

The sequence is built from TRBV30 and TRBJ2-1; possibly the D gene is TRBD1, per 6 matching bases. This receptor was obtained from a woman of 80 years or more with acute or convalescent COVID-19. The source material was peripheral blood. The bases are TGTGCCTGGGGGACAAACAGTTACAATGAGCAGTTCTTC. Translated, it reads CAWGTNSYNEQFF.